A selection of T cell receptor beta chains follows, all from one sample in a study of cytomegalovirus exposure and HLA in healthy donors. Here immunoSEQ multiplex PCR was the method, and the copy in TCRdb shows in-frame clones only, minus some. The table lists fewer than 150,000 clones. Sequenced sample: PBMCs. These receptors came from a woman aged 55-70 years in good health and CMV-seronegative. The CDR3 runs from the conserved cysteine through the conserved F or W. Fields, in order: CDR3 length, D gene, V gene, J gene, CDR3 DNA, CDR3 protein. A D gene is named only where the DNA matches it firmly.

16	.	TRBV5-1	TRBJ2-1	TGCGCCAGCAGCTTGGATGTGACAAGTCGTTACAATGAGCAGTTCTTC	CASSLDVTSRYNEQFF
15	TRBD1	TRBV27	TRBJ1-1	TGTGCCAGCAGCCATGAGGGACAGGGGTTAGGTGAAGCTTTCTTT	CASSHEGQGLGEAFF
16	TRBD2	TRBV27	TRBJ2-1	TGTGCCAGCAGTTTAGGTACTAGCGGGACTTACAATGAGCAGTTCTTC	CASSLGTSGTYNEQFF
15	TRBD1	TRBV18	TRBJ2-1	TGTGCCAGCTCACCAGCAGGGGGCGTCAACAATGAGCAGTTCTTC	CASSPAGGVNNEQFF
14	.	TRBV5-1	TRBJ1-5	TGCGCCAGCAGCCTGGGGAGTTCGGGTCAGCCCCAGCATTTT	CASSLGSSGQPQHF
15	.	TRBV19	TRBJ1-4	TGTGCCAGTAGCCCACCGGGGGGGATCGGTGAAAAACTGTTTTTT	CASSPPGGIGEKLFF
12	TRBD2	TRBV29-1	TRBJ2-2	TGCAGCGTGAGCGGGGGTACCGGGGAGCTGTTTTTT	CSVSGGTGELFF
16	TRBD2	TRBV28	TRBJ2-1	TGTGCCAGCAGCGAGGTGGCGGGAGGGTACTACAATGAGCAGTTCTTC	CASSEVAGGYYNEQFF
12	.	TRBV11-3	TRBJ2-3	TGTGCCAGCAGCTCGACTAGGGATACGCAGTATTTT	CASSSTRDTQYF
14	TRBD1	TRBV19	TRBJ1-1	TGTGCCAGTAGTCGGGACAGGATGAACACTGAAGCTTTCTTT	CASSRDRMNTEAFF
14	TRBD1	TRBV27	TRBJ2-7	TGTGCCAGCAGTAAAGGACAGGGATCCTACGAGCAGTACTTC	CASSKGQGSYEQYF
13	TRBD1	TRBV27	TRBJ1-1	TGTGCCAGCAGGGCGACAGGGGTCGCTGAAGCTTTCTTT	CASRATGVAEAFF
13	.	TRBV14	TRBJ2-1	TGTGCCAGCAGCCAAGGACTGTCTAATGAGCAGTTCTTC	CASSQGLSNEQFF
16	TRBD1	TRBV7-3	TRBJ2-3	TGTGCCAGCAGCCATCCACCGGACAGGGCAACAGATACGCAGTATTTT	CASSHPPDRATDTQYF
16	TRBD1	TRBV2	TRBJ1-4	TGTGCCAGCAGCAGACAGGGGGCAGGATCTAATGAAAAACTGTTTTTT	CASSRQGAGSNEKLFF
14	TRBD1	TRBV28	TRBJ2-7	TGTGCCAGCCGCCGTGGGGGGACAGGGTACGAGCAGTACTTC	CASRRGGTGYEQYF
14	.	TRBV5-5	TRBJ1-4	TGTGCCAGCAGCCCGACCGGGGCTAATGAAAAACTGTTTTTT	CASSPTGANEKLFF
16	.	TRBV6-1	TRBJ1-2	TGTGCCAGCAGTGAAGGCCCCGGGGAGGGCTCAATCGGCTACACCTTC	CASSEGPGEGSIGYTF
16	.	TRBV19	TRBJ2-7	TGTGCCAGTAGTATCCGGAGGGGCAGGGCCCCCTACGAGCAGTACTTC	CASSIRRGRAPYEQYF
16	TRBD1	TRBV5-3	TRBJ1-1	TGTGCCAGAAGCTTCCGGGACAGGGTAACGTTCACTGAAGCTTTCTTT	CARSFRDRVTFTEAFF
17	.	TRBV10-2	TRBJ2-1	TGCGCCAGCAGTTTCCCCCCTTTGCGGGGCTCCTACAATGAGCAGTTCTTC	CASSFPPLRGSYNEQFF
15	TRBD1	TRBV10-3	TRBJ2-1	TGTGCCATCAGTGGAGGGGGCGGGTTGGGGAATGAGCAGTTCTTC	CAISGGGGLGNEQFF
16	TRBD2	TRBV5-1	TRBJ2-7	TGCGCCAGCAAGACTAGCGGGGGCCCAAGCTCCTACGAGCAGTACTTC	CASKTSGGPSSYEQYF
15	TRBD1	TRBV28	TRBJ1-5	TGTGCCAGCAGTCCCGGACAGGGTCTATCGCAGCCCCAGCATTTT	CASSPGQGLSQPQHF
18	TRBD2	TRBV13	TRBJ2-3	TGTGCCAGCAGCACATCGAGGGGAAGCGGGAGGTCGTGGGATACGCAGTATTTT	CASSTSRGSGRSWDTQYF
16	.	TRBV7-9	TRBJ1-3	TGTGCCAGCAGCCGGGGTGGGGGGGCAAAAGGAAACACCATATATTTT	CASSRGGGAKGNTIYF
13	.	TRBV4-2	TRBJ2-5	TGTGCCAGCAGCCAAGCACAAGAAGAGACCCAGTACTTC	CASSQAQEETQYF
16	TRBD1	TRBV7-3	TRBJ2-1	TGTGCCAGCAGCTTACACCAACAGGGGATGGCGAATGAGCAGTTCTTC	CASSLHQQGMANEQFF
14	.	TRBV7-2	TRBJ1-1	TGTGCCAGCAGCGCGTCAACCCTGAACACTGAAGCTTTCTTT	CASSASTLNTEAFF
12	.	TRBV11-1	TRBJ2-7	TGTGCCAGCAGCTTCTCAGGGGACGAGCAGTACTTC	CASSFSGDEQYF
13	.	TRBV5-4	TRBJ2-1	TGTGCCAGCAGTCCGGACATTGAGGATGAGCAGTTCTTC	CASSPDIEDEQFF
13	.	TRBV6-6	TRBJ1-1	TGTGCCAGCAGTTACTCGACAGAGAGGGAAGCTTTCTTT	CASSYSTEREAFF
19	.	TRBV21-1	TRBJ2-1	TGTGCCAGCAGCACACTACCTAACAATAGCGGGAGGGAGGACAATGAGCAGTTCTTC	CASSTLPNNSGREDNEQFF
14	.	TRBV6-1	TRBJ1-3	TGTGCCAGCAGTGCCTCAGGGTCTGGAAACACCATATATTTT	CASSASGSGNTIYF
15	TRBD1	TRBV27	TRBJ1-6	TGTGCCAGCAGTCTTGGGACAGGGGCTAATTCACCCCTCCACTTT	CASSLGTGANSPLHF
21	TRBD2	TRBV6-4	TRBJ2-5	TGTGCCAGCAGTGACAACTTGACCCCGGGACTAGCGGGGGGCATCCATTCTGCCCAGTACTTC	CASSDNLTPGLAGGIHSAQYF
15	TRBD1	TRBV19	TRBJ1-6	TGTGCCAGCCGACTCGGACAGGGAAAGGGTTCACCCCTCCACTTT	CASRLGQGKGSPLHF
13	.	TRBV12-5	TRBJ2-1	TGTGCTAGTGGTTTGACAGGGATCGATGAGCAGTTCTTC	CASGLTGIDEQFF
12	.	TRBV28	TRBJ2-7	TGTGCCACTCAGGGGGGATCCTACGAGCAGTACTTC	CATQGGSYEQYF
11	.	TRBV6-5	TRBJ1-1	TGTGCCAGCACCCGGAACACTGAAGCTTTCTTT	CASTRNTEAFF
12	.	TRBV19	TRBJ1-1	TGTGCCAGTACCTTGAGGAACACTGAAGCTTTCTTT	CASTLRNTEAFF
16	.	TRBV5-1	TRBJ2-5	TGCGCCAGCAGCCTCGGACAGACCTACAAACAAGAGACCCAGTACTTC	CASSLGQTYKQETQYF
13	.	TRBV6-5	TRBJ1-1	TGTGCCAGCAGTCCCCCGCCGGGGATTGAAGCTTTCTTT	CASSPPPGIEAFF
18	TRBD2	TRBV10-3	TRBJ2-1	TGTGCCACCCTCCCAGGGGCTAGCGGGGGGGCCACCTACAATGAGCAGTTCTTC	CATLPGASGGATYNEQFF
17	TRBD1	TRBV4-1	TRBJ2-3	TGCGCCAGCAGCCACCTCAGGGGGAACCCTAGCACAGATACGCAGTATTTT	CASSHLRGNPSTDTQYF
11	.	TRBV28	TRBJ1-6	TGTGCCAGCAGTAGAAGACACGACCTCCACTTT	CASSRRHDLHF
15	TRBD2	TRBV5-1	TRBJ2-3	TGCGCCAGCAGCTTGGGCGCGGGGGTGGGAGATACGCAGTATTTT	CASSLGAGVGDTQYF
13	TRBD1	TRBV30	TRBJ2-3	TGTGCCTGGAGTCTGGGGACAGAAGATACGCAGTATTTT	CAWSLGTEDTQYF
14	.	TRBV5-1	TRBJ2-7	TGCGCCAGCAGCCGGACCAGGGACTCCTACGAGCAGTACTTC	CASSRTRDSYEQYF
14	TRBD2	TRBV18	TRBJ2-3	TGTGCCAGCTCCTCGGGACTACTCACAGATACGCAGTATTTT	CASSSGLLTDTQYF
18	TRBD2	TRBV5-1	TRBJ2-7	TGCGCCACAATGAAATACCCGGGGGGATCGGAGGGGACCTACGAGCAGTACTTC	CATMKYPGGSEGTYEQYF
16	TRBD1	TRBV2	TRBJ2-3	TGTGCCAGCAGTCGACAGGGGGTTGAAAACACAGATACGCAGTATTTT	CASSRQGVENTDTQYF
15	.	TRBV28	TRBJ1-3	TGTGCCAGCAGTTTATACCAGGTTTGGGGAAACACCATATATTTT	CASSLYQVWGNTIYF
15	.	TRBV6-1	TRBJ1-6	TGTGCCAGCAGTGCCAGACAGGCTTATAATTCACCCCTCCACTTT	CASSARQAYNSPLHF
14	TRBD2	TRBV6-4	TRBJ2-3	TGTGCCAGCAGAGCGGGGGCTAGCACAGATACGCAGTATTTT	CASRAGASTDTQYF
17	.	TRBV21-1	TRBJ1-4	TGTGCCAGCAGCAAAAAGGCCCGGGGACAGGTTAATGAAAAACTGTTTTTT	CASSKKARGQVNEKLFF
16	.	TRBV11-2	TRBJ1-1	TGTGCCAGCAGCTTCAAGATGGACAGAAAGAACACTGAAGCTTTCTTT	CASSFKMDRKNTEAFF
15	TRBD1	TRBV7-3	TRBJ2-2	TGTGCCAGCAGCTTAAACAGGGGGAACACCGGGGAGCTGTTTTTT	CASSLNRGNTGELFF
17	TRBD1	TRBV2	TRBJ1-5	TGTGCCAGCAGGCGACAGGGCTCGGGGCTTAAAAGACAGCCCCAGCATTTT	CASRRQGSGLKRQPQHF
16	TRBD1	TRBV9	TRBJ2-1	TGTGCCAGCAGCGTCTCCGGGACAGGGGGCAGGGATGAGCAGTTCTTC	CASSVSGTGGRDEQFF